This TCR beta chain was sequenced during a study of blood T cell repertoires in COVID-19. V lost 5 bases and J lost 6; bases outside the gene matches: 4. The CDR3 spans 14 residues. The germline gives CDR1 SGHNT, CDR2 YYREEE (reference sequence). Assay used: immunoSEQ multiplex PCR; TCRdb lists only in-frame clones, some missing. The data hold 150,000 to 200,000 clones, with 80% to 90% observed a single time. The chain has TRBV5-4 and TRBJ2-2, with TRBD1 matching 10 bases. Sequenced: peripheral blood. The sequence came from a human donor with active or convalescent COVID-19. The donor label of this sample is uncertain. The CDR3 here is CASRSGTGAGELFF. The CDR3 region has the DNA TGTGCCAGCAGATCCGGGACAGGGGCCGGGGAGCTGTTTTTT.